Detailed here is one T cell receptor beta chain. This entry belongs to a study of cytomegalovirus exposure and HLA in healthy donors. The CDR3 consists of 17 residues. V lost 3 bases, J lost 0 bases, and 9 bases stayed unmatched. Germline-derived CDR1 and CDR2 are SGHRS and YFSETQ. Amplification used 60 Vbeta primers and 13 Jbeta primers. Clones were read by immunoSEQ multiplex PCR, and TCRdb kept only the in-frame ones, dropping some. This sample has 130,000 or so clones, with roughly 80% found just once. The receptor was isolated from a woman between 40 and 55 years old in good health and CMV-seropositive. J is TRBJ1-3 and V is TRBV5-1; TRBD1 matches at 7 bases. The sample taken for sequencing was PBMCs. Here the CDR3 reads CASSSRPQGDSGNTIYF. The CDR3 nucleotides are TGCGCCAGCAGCTCGCGCCCCCAGGGGGACTCTGGAAACACCATATATTTT.